This TCR beta chain was identified during a study of identical twins. Study-wide results and caveats: Insertions were reduced in abundant cord blood beta clonotypes but not in memory repertoires. Analyses of zero insertions could, in part, be confounded by invariant MAIT and iNKT cells. Out-of-frame beta sequences exhibited a weaker degree of excess twin sharing.

At least ten counts were recorded for this clonotype. Antigen: not known. Using its own MiXCR run on the 5' RACE reads, TCRdb lists one record per CDR3 protein. Of 500,000 to 700,000 distinct CDR3 sequences listed, less than 9% are singletons. The same data also went into a second study, on yellow fever vaccine responses in identical twins.

The sequence derives from a woman between 18 and 29 years old in good health. Material: PBMCs.

The CDR3 region is CASSDPGNEQYF. CDR3 DNA: TGTGCCAGCAGCGACCCGGGCAACGAGCAGTACTTC. The gene calls are TRBV7-9 and TRBJ2-7, with D hard to call. The length of the CDR3 is 12 residues. With 5 bases removed from V and 5 bases from J, the gap between germline ends came to 10 bases. Germline lookup yields CDR1 SEHNR and CDR2 FQNEAQ (reference sequence).